This record looks at one TCR beta chain sequence and its context. The data originate from a study of shared clonotypes between healthy human individuals. The assay was immunoSEQ multiplex PCR, and TCRdb's table has in-frame clones only and misses some. Of approximately 640,000 clones in the sample, 90% are singletons; the top ten hold about 34%. The V gene end was trimmed by 5 bases and the J gene end by 5 bases; junction bases not matched to a gene: 4. The V gene's germline CDR1 is MNHEY and CDR2 SMNVEV (reference sequence). The CDR3 has 13 residues. Sequencing was performed on memory CD8+ T cells from PBMCs. Subset described: CD45RO+ cells pooled with CCR7-negative TemRA cells. This clonotype was obtained from a man aged 18 to 35 in good health. Some clones in this sample may be carry-over from other donors' samples. The chain couples TRBV27 to TRBJ2-5, with TRBD1 matching over 8 bases. This chain's CDR3 is CASSPRTGETQYF. The CDR3 region has the DNA TGTGCCAGCAGTCCTAGGACAGGGGAGACCCAGTACTTC.